This entry is about one T cell receptor beta chain. TCRdb reprocessed the 5' RACE reads via MiXCR and lists one record per CDR3 protein. This table holds tens of thousands of distinct CDR3 sequences, around 10% found once. The sample is drawn from a study of early T cells in non-severe SARS-CoV-2 infection. The CDR3 is 13 amino acids. Trimming cost V 5 bases and J 0 bases, with 7 bases left between them. CDR1 and CDR2 (germline): SQVTM, ANQGSEA. The sample was whole blood. The sequence was collected from an adult who was a healthcare worker with PCR-confirmed SARS-CoV-2 infection or an uninfected control (not recorded which). The chain uses TRBV29-1 and TRBJ1-4, with D unresolved. The chain's CDR3 is CSVRTPTNEKLFF. The CDR3 DNA reads TGCAGCGTTCGGACCCCAACTAATGAAAAACTGTTTTTT.